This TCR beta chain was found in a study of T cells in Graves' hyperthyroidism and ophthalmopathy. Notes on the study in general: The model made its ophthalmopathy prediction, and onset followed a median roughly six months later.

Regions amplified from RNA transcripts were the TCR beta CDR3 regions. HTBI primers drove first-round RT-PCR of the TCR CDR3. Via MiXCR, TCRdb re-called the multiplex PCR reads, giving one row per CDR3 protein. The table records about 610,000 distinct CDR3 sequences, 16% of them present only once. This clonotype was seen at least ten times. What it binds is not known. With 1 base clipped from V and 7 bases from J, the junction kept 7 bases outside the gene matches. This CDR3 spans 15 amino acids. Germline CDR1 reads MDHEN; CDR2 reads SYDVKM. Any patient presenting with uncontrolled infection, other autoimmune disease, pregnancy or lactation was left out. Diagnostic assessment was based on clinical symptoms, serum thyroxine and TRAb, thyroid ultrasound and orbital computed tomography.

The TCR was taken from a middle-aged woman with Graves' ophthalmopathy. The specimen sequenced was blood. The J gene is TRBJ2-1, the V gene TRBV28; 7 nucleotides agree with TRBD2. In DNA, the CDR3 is TGTGCCAGCAGTTTATTGGGCGGGGAGGGAAATGAGCAGTTCTTC. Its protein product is CASSLLGGEGNEQFF.